Here is one T cell receptor beta chain with its context. CDR3 length: 15 residues. The V gene end was trimmed by 5 bases and the J gene end by 5 bases; junction bases not matched to a gene: 5. Germline CDR1 is SGHNT and CDR2 is YYREEE (reference sequence). These data come from a study of shared clonotypes between healthy human individuals. Clones were read by immunoSEQ multiplex PCR, and TCRdb kept only the in-frame ones, dropping some. This sample has about 2.3 million clones; 93% occur once, and the top ten carry 0.35% to 0.45%. This rearrangement joins TRBV5-4 to TRBJ2-2; 11 bases match TRBD2. The source is a man between 18 and 35 years old in good health. Some clones in this sample may be carry-over from other donors' samples. What was sequenced was naive CD4+ T cells from PBMCs. The subset here: CD45RA+ positively selected. In DNA form, the CDR3 reads TGTGCCAGCAGTGGGACTAGCGGCCCTACCGGGGAGCTGTTTTTT. It translates to CASSGTSGPTGELFF.